Reported below is one TCR beta chain. Clones were read by immunoSEQ multiplex PCR, and TCRdb kept only the in-frame ones, dropping some. The data hold 150,000 to 200,000 clones, with 70% to 90% observed a single time. The CDR3 covers 15 residues. V lost 8 bases and J lost 3, with 20 bases in between. Germline CDR1 reads MNHEY; CDR2 reads SVGAGI. These data come from a study of control samples from healthy donors and cancer patients. Sequencing was done on a sample of blood. V usage is TRBV6-5 and J usage is TRBJ2-7; D not resolved. The receptor was derived from a woman between 25 and 40 years old in good health. This chain's CDR3 is CASSTFLGSDYEQYF. The CDR3 nucleotides read TGTGCCAGCTCGACCTTTTTGGGGTCGGACTACGAGCAGTACTTC.